The clone carrying this TCR beta chain was seen at least ten times. Its specificity is not known. These data come from a study of T cells in Graves' hyperthyroidism and ophthalmopathy. General study points: In blood, most of the thyroid clonotypes expanded above 0.001 were also present.

This CDR3 has 14 amino acids. Deletions cut 1 base from V and 2 bases from J, with 7 bases between. Amplified TCR beta CDR3 regions came from RNA transcripts. Primed by the HTBI set, a first-round RT-PCR was run on the TCR CDR3. TCRdb re-called the multiplex PCR reads through MiXCR, storing one row per CDR3 protein. This sample has about 400,000 distinct CDR3 sequences, with roughly 15% found just once. Cells are PBMCs isolated from more than 8.5 ml of fresh blood. This sequence was found in a man younger than 30 with Graves' ophthalmopathy. The sequencing input was blood. V gene TRBV12-3 or TRBV12-4 combines with J gene TRBJ2-3; D gene uncertain. CDR3 sequence (DNA): TGTGCCAGCAGTTTAGGGGCGGACACAGATACGCAGTATTTT. Its protein is CASSLGADTDTQYF.